The sequence of this T cell receptor beta chain was determined in a study of vaccination and CD4 T cells after COVID-19. Study information: Recovered patients in the cohort numbered six men and four women, two of them Hispanic.

About this clonotype itself: Its antigen is unknown.

Germline-derived CDR1 and CDR2 are SGHNT and YYREEE (reference sequence). V trimming: 4 bases; J trimming: 6 bases; junction bases outside the gene matches: 8. The CDR3 loop spans 14 amino acids. Treatment indicated: approximately 11-day PBMC culture with coronavirus spike peptide pools or control peptides (ViraFEST assay). The assay that was used to sequence DNA from cultured CD4+ T cells was the Oncomine TCR Beta short-read assay. Each CDR3 protein is one row after TCRdb ran MiXCR on the PCR reads. Altogether about 22,000 distinct CDR3 sequences are present, about 40% being singletons, with the ten largest covering around 5%.

The sequenced sample was CD4+ T cells from blood, cultured in vitro, obtained before SARS-CoV-2 vaccination. This sequence joins TRBV5-4 and TRBJ1-2; TRBD1 matches at 8 bases. This clonotype originated in a human donor who had recovered from COVID-19. The CDR3 nucleotides are TGTGCCAGCAGCGCAGGACAGGGCAACAATGGCTACACCTTC. Its translation is CASSAGQGNNGYTF.